This is a list of T cell receptor beta chains from one sample in a study of T cells in Graves' hyperthyroidism and ophthalmopathy. TCRdb ran MiXCR on the multiplex PCR reads and lists one entry per CDR3 protein. The sample contains around 200,000 distinct CDR3 sequences, more than 15% of which appear only once. Material: blood. The origin of the receptors is a woman in her forties or fifties with Graves' hyperthyroidism. The CDR3 runs from the conserved cysteine through the conserved F or W. Each record gives: V gene, clone size, J gene, CDR3 protein. A row's size may be missing; if present it is once, few, many or a size class.

>TRBV19|few|TRBJ2-7
CASSIAGPYEQYF
>TRBV6-2/TRBV6-3|.|TRBJ1-1
CASRRDRVAPGAFF
>TRBV11-3|many|TRBJ2-6
CASSLSHQTGGSGANVLTF
>TRBV3-1|.|TRBJ1-1
CASSQRAQGLSNTEAFF
>TRBV20-1|many|TRBJ2-3
CSANNPGLAGTDTQYF
>TRBV3-1|many|TRBJ2-3
CASSLQGPTDTQYF
>TRBV20-1|.|TRBJ1-6
CSARGAGSSYNSPLHF
>TRBV6-2/TRBV6-3|many|TRBJ1-2
CASSYSGIYGYTF
>TRBV6-2/TRBV6-3|.|TRBJ1-2
CASSYAGSRENSYTF
>TRBV2|.|TRBJ1-1
CAIGLTEAFF
>TRBV19|few|TRBJ2-5
CASRTWDSVQETQYF
>TRBV25-1|.|TRBJ1-2
CASSGYGYTF
>TRBV24-1|.|TRBJ2-7
CATRRDRAPYEQYF
>TRBV11-2|many|TRBJ2-1
CASSGQGYEQFF
>TRBV6-1|many|TRBJ2-2
CASGWGYTGELFF
>TRBV5-1|many|TRBJ1-4
CASSLTTTNEKLFF
>TRBV6-6|.|TRBJ1-4
CASSYSTRATNEKMFF
>TRBV28|.|TRBJ1-1
CASSPDTRTFF
>TRBV11-2|.|TRBJ1-2
CASSERGNFYGYTF
>TRBV20-1|many|TRBJ1-1
CSAPWTGGVEAFF
>TRBV7-9|many|TRBJ1-1
CASSLGQVTEAFF
>TRBV7-2|.|TRBJ2-7
CASSLAVTLYEQYF
>TRBV5-1|many|TRBJ2-7
CASSLSPRASGNYEQYF
>TRBV7-2|many|TRBJ2-4
CASSLVSAYSSQNIQYF
>TRBV20-1|.|TRBJ1-2
CSARDPRGPQKRGYTF
>TRBV14|many|TRBJ2-3
CASSQERISTDTQYF
>TRBV28|many|TRBJ2-2
CASTGRGRNTGELFF
>TRBV7-9|.|TRBJ2-1
CASSDPSGLAAYNEQFF
>TRBV27|many|TRBJ2-2
CASSFHSNTGELFF
>TRBV3-1|many|TRBJ2-7
CASSQVEYEQYF
>TRBV4-1|once|TRBJ2-1
CASSQGDIEQFF
>TRBV20-1|many|TRBJ1-1
CSARVPSSNTEAFF
>TRBV28|few|TRBJ2-7
CASSLEQGVYEQYF
>TRBV7-2|medium-sized|TRBJ1-1
CASSLGGAGTEAFF
>TRBV6-1|.|TRBJ2-5
CASSSGTYIQTQYF
>TRBV5-1|many|TRBJ1-2
CASSFSPGDGYTF
>TRBV15|many|TRBJ2-2
CATSIGLNTGELFF
>TRBV4-2|few|TRBJ2-2
CASSQDTMLFAGELFF
>TRBV5-5|many|TRBJ1-1
CASSLDVSTEAFF
>TRBV12-3/TRBV12-4|once|TRBJ1-5
CASSLTSSNQPQHF
>TRBV25-1|.|TRBJ2-5
CASSAWETQYF
>TRBV15|many|TRBJ1-5
CATSSHPGASNQPQHF
>TRBV7-2|many|TRBJ2-1
CASSQSPPSYNEQFF
>TRBV27|.|TRBJ1-5
CASSFRSGNQPQHF
>TRBV20-1|many|TRBJ2-1
CSAAGLAGGRSYNEQFF
>TRBV6-1|many|TRBJ1-2
CASSDPTGDGYTF
>TRBV19|many|TRBJ1-1
CASSWRGDTEAFF
>TRBV14|.|TRBJ1-2
CASSQDPGRDYGYTF
>TRBV19|many|TRBJ1-2
CASSITADNYGYTF
>TRBV11-1|.|TRBJ2-3
CASSLDIYNTDTQYF
>TRBV12-3/TRBV12-4|once|TRBJ2-5
CASSRDSIGETQYF
>TRBV12-3/TRBV12-4|many|TRBJ1-5
CASSSGQGNTQPQHF
>TRBV25-1|few|TRBJ1-2
CASSDFGEESFYGYTF